The 15 T cell receptor beta chains given below trace back to one sample, sequenced in a study of T cell responses to AZD1222 COVID-19 vaccine. TCRdb's copy holds only in-frame clones and misses some; the assay was immunoSEQ multiplex PCR. The sample holds 15,000 to 20,000 clones, roughly 89% seen once. This specimen was peripheral blood, taken 28 days after the second AZD1222 dose. The receptors stem from an adult who received the AZD1222 COVID-19 vaccine.

V is TRBV6-5 and J is TRBJ2-7; the D gene is possibly TRBD1 (5 bases). The CDR3 extends over 14 amino acids. The ends were cut back, 4 bases at V and 4 bases at J, with 14 bases in the middle. Germline V gene lookup returns CDR1 MNHEY and CDR2 SVGAGI. The CDR3 reads CASSFRAQGYEQYF. CDR3 DNA sequence: TGTGCCAGCAGTTTTAGGGCCCAGGGATACGAGCAGTACTTC.

CDR3 nucleotide sequence: TGTGCCAGCAGTCCACTCCTGGGGGGCACTGAAGCTTTCTTT. As protein: CASSPLLGGTEAFF. V is TRBV6-5 and J is TRBJ1-1, with TRBD1 as a possible D gene (5 bases). V was pared by 5 bases and J by 4 bases, with 14 bases between. The CDR3 contains 14 residues. Germline lookup yields CDR1 MNHEY and CDR2 SVGAGI.

J is TRBJ2-1 and V is TRBV7-9; 8 nucleotides line up with TRBD1. Germline CDR1 SEHNR, CDR2 FQNEAQ (reference sequence). V trimming: 6 bases; J trimming: 9 bases; junction bases outside the gene matches: 4. This CDR3 region has 12 residues. The CDR3 DNA is TGTGCCAGCAGTTTAACAGGGGGTGAGCAGTTCTTC. It is translated as CASSLTGGEQFF.

The chain couples TRBV4-1 to TRBJ2-7, with D unresolved. V lost 0 bases to trimming and J lost 4 bases, with 10 bases between them. Germline values: CDR1 MGHRA, CDR2 YSYEKL. CDR3 length: 14 residues. The CDR3 DNA reads as TGCGCCAGCAGCCAAGAATTGTACGGGTACGAGCAGTACGTC. Protein product: CASSQELYGYEQYV.

This clone appeared a single time. The chain is built from TRBV10-3 and TRBJ2-5, with a weak D call TRBD1 (6 bases). With 6 bases removed from V and 5 bases from J, the gap between germline ends came to 16 bases. Germline CDR1 ENHRY, CDR2 SYGVKD. The CDR3 is 14 amino acids. Here the CDR3 DNA reads TGTGCCATCAGCTCCGGGACACACGAGGAGACCCAGTACTTC. Protein sequence: CAISSGTHEETQYF.

V gene TRBV3-1 (or the pseudogene TRBV3-2) combines with J gene TRBJ1-1, with D uncertain. CDR1 is LGHDT, CDR2 YNNKEL, per germline (reference sequence). V dropped 4 bases and J dropped 6 bases, with 21 bases sitting between them. The CDR3 length is 16 residues. CDR3 region: CASSPMEPRVFSEAFF. Here the CDR3 DNA reads TGTGCCAGCAGCCCTATGGAGCCCCGTGTGTTTTCTGAAGCTTTCTTT.

The V and J genes are TRBV7-9 and TRBJ2-1; D uncertain. V was pared by 1 base and J by 13 bases, with 11 bases between. The germline V gene encodes CDR1 SEHNR and CDR2 FQNEAQ (reference sequence). CDR3 length: 12 amino acids. CDR3 sequence (DNA): TGTGCCAGCAGCTTAGAAGAAACTATCCAGTTCTTC. This gives the protein CASSLEETIQFF.

This clone was counted a few times. The chain joins TRBV7-9 to TRBJ2-2, with D possibly being TRBD2 (5 bases). The CDR3 extends over 16 amino acids. With 5 bases removed from V and 1 base from J, the gap between germline ends came to 14 bases. Germline CDR1 reads SEHNR; CDR2 reads FQNEAQ (reference sequence). Here the CDR3 reads CASSRRAAVNTGELFF. CDR3 DNA sequence: TGTGCCAGCAGCCGACGAGCGGCCGTGAACACCGGGGAGCTGTTTTTT.

V and J are TRBV4-2 and TRBJ1-3; unclear D gene. The CDR3 contains 17 residues. V was cut by 0 bases and J by 0 bases, with 12 bases left in between. Germline CDR1 and CDR2: LGHNA and YNFKEQ. The CDR3 reads CASSQDYGGFSGNTIYF. In nucleotides, the CDR3 is TGTGCCAGCAGCCAAGATTATGGAGGCTTCTCTGGAAACACCATATATTTT.

In the case of this clone: One junction end does not reproduce the germline sequence, and a read error may be involved. The chain combines TRBV24-1 with TRBJ2-1, with D possibly being TRBD1 or TRBD2 (5 bases each). Per the germline V gene, CDR1 is KGHDR and CDR2 is SFDVKD. The CDR3 has 15 amino acids. The CDR3 here is CATSALRAGYNEQFF. The CDR3 bases are TGTGCCACCAGTGCTTTGAGGGCAGGGTACAATGAGCAGTTCTTC.

The chain uses TRBV7-2 and TRBJ1-3; TRBD1 is a possible D gene (5 bases). V lost 1 base and J 4 bases, leaving 11 bases between the germline ends. The CDR3 extends over 15 amino acids. Germline loops: CDR1 SGHTA, CDR2 FQGNSA. This CDR3 reads CASSLGGLRGNTIYF. CDR3 coding DNA: TGTGCCAGCAGCTTAGGGGGACTTAGGGGAAACACCATATATTTT.

The rearrangement links TRBV2 to TRBJ1-1; D gene ambiguous. Trimming cost V 4 bases and J 6 bases, with 9 bases left between them. CDR3 length: 12 residues. CDR1 is SNHLY and CDR2 is FYNNEI in the germline V gene. This CDR3 is CASSGGVAEAFF. CDR3 coding DNA: TGTGCCAGCAGTGGTGGGGTTGCTGAAGCTTTCTTT.

CDR3 amino acids: CASTGTSGRSEQYF. CDR3 sequence (DNA): TGCGCCAGCACTGGGACTAGCGGGAGGTCTGAGCAGTACTTC. The rearrangement uses TRBV10-2 and TRBJ2-7, with 15 bases matching TRBD2. J lost 7 bases, V lost 7 bases, and 5 bases had no gene match. Germline CDR1 is WSHSY and CDR2 is SAAADI. The CDR3 runs to 14 residues.

The chain joins TRBV20-1 to TRBJ2-7; 7 positions match TRBD2. This CDR3 comprises 16 residues. The J segment lost 0 bases and the V segment lost 3 bases, leaving 11 bases of the junction unmatched. The germline V gene encodes CDR1 DFQATT and CDR2 SNEGSKA (reference sequence). The CDR3 reads CSASTGSGLSSYEQYF. CDR3 nucleotides: TGCAGTGCTAGTACTGGTTCGGGACTAAGCTCCTACGAGCAGTACTTC.

This clone was counted a single time. This chain connects TRBV6-2 or TRBV6-3 to TRBJ2-7; tentative D call: TRBD2 (6 bases). V lost 2 bases, J lost 0 bases, and 8 bases lay in between. CDR1 and CDR2 from the germline V gene are MNHEY and SVGEGT. CDR3 length: 14 amino acids. The CDR3 nucleotides read TGTGCCAGCAGTTACGGGGGGTTCTCCTACGAGCAGTACTTC. It translates to CASSYGGFSYEQYF.